The 6 T cell receptor beta chains presented below share a single source sample, sequenced in a study of control samples from healthy donors and cancer patients. Clones were read by immunoSEQ multiplex PCR, and TCRdb kept only the in-frame ones, dropping some. The data contain 40,000 to 55,000 clones, roughly 87% of them seen just once; the ten biggest clones take up about 1.6%. Sequencing was done on a sample of PBMCs. The receptors originated from a man aged 35 to 55 with colorectal cancer.

The V and J genes are TRBV6-1 and TRBJ1-5, with a tentative D call TRBD1 (5 bases). The CDR3 sequence is 14 residues long. The V gene's germline CDR1 is MNHNS and CDR2 SASEGT. V was clipped by 3 bases and J by 7 bases, with 13 bases between them. The CDR3 loop is CASSDWGDAQPQHF. Here the CDR3 DNA reads TGTGCCAGCAGTGATTGGGGGGATGCCCAGCCCCAGCATTTT.

The chain employs TRBV28 and TRBJ2-7; D uncertain. V dropped 8 bases and J dropped 4 bases, with 6 bases sitting between them. This CDR3 has 10 amino acids. Germline CDR1 is MDHEN and CDR2 is SYDVKM. In nucleotides, the CDR3 is TGTGCCAGCTCCAGGTACGAGCAGTACTTC. This encodes CASSRYEQYF. Together with reference TRBV28 and TRBJ2-7, the CDR3 gives the full variable domain: DVKVTQSSRYLVKRTGEKVFLECVQDMDHENMFWYRQDPGLGLRLIYFSYDVKMKEKGDIPEGYSVSREKKERFSLILESASTNQTSMYLCASSRYEQYFGPGTRLTVT.

This clone is medium-sized (0.01 to 0.1%) in the sample. CDR3 protein: CASSLGTGETQYF. For the CDR3, the DNA is TGTGCCAGCAGCTTAGGGACAGGGGAGACCCAGTACTTC. The chain couples TRBV7-9 to TRBJ2-5, with 8 bases that match TRBD1. CDR1 and CDR2 from the germline V gene are SEHNR and FQNEAQ (reference sequence). Trimming removed 1 base from V and 5 bases from J; junction bases left unmatched: 0. CDR3 size: 13 residues.

The chain combines TRBV13 with TRBJ2-7; D remains unclear. The CDR3 runs 14 residues. Trimming removed 3 bases at V and 3 bases at J, with 12 bases between. CDR1 and CDR2 (germline): PRHDT, FYEKMQ (reference sequence). CDR3 residues: CASSFGDTHYEQYF. The CDR3 DNA is TGTGCCAGCAGCTTTGGAGACACCCACTACGAGCAGTACTTC. Combining the CDR3 with reference TRBV13 and TRBJ2-7 gives the whole variable domain AAGVIQSPRHLIKEKRETATLKCYPIPRHDTVYWYQQGPGQDPQFLISFYEKMQSDKGSIPDRFSAQQFSDYHSELNMSSLELGDSALYFCASSFGDTHYEQYFGPGTRLTVT.

The chain combines TRBV11-1 with TRBJ1-1; D is unresolved. The length of the CDR3 is 14 residues. The V end lost 5 bases, the J end lost 1 base, and 11 bases lay between the germline ends. Germline V gene sequence: CDR1 SGHAT, CDR2 FQDESV (reference sequence). CDR3 sequence reads: CASSTRPQNTEAFF. The CDR3 region has the DNA TGTGCCAGCAGCACGCGGCCCCAGAACACTGAAGCTTTCTTT.

This sequence joins TRBV27 and TRBJ1-1, with TRBD1 as a possible D gene (5 bases). Germline assignment: CDR1 MNHEY and CDR2 SMNVEV (reference sequence). V was clipped by 1 base and J by 7 bases, with 10 bases between them. This CDR3 has 13 amino acids. CDR3 coding DNA: TGTGCCAGCAGTTTATACGGACAACTTGAAGCTTTCTTT. Translating it yields CASSLYGQLEAFF.